This entry concerns a single TCR beta chain. The sample is drawn from a study of response to subunit inactivated influenza vaccine. TCRdb ran MiXCR on the RT-PCR reads and lists one entry per CDR3 protein. The sample carries 560,000 or so distinct CDR3 sequences, 6.5% to 8% recorded once. The source material was PBMCs from blood, sampled about 23 months after vaccination. The clonotype was recovered from a man between 50 and 70 years old who received an inactivated influenza vaccine.

The CDR3 protein is CASSWSDGSEQYF. CDR3 coding DNA: TGCGCCAGCAGCTGGTCAGATGGAAGCGAGCAGTACTTC. The V gene is TRBV5-1, the J gene TRBJ2-7; D gene uncertain. There are 13 residues in the CDR3. CDR1 is SGHRS and CDR2 is YFSETQ in the germline V gene. Trimming took 3 bases from V and 6 from J, leaving 13 bases between them.